The subject of this entry is one T cell receptor beta chain. The target antigen is unknown. This specimen comes from a study of T-cell memory formation after mild COVID-19. TCRdb re-derived calls from the 5' RACE reads in MiXCR, one entry per CDR3 protein. In the table there are about half a million distinct CDR3 sequences, 18% of which are singletons. Notes on the study in general: CD4+ clones that contracted lay mainly in CM and EM; CD8+ ones lay in EMRA.

The receptor's source is an adult woman who had mild COVID-19 (a few samples of this study predate the infection). Cell type and time point are not known. The sequencing sample was made of PBMCs or a T cell subset sorted from them (not recorded which).

The chain's CDR3 is CASSRTGSHYGYTF. In DNA form, the CDR3 reads TGTGCCAGCAGCAGAACAGGGTCCCACTATGGCTACACCTTC. The chain employs TRBV5-5 and TRBJ1-2; D possibly corresponds to TRBD1 (6 bases). Per germline, CDR1 SGHKS and CDR2 YYEKEE (reference sequence). V was pared by 4 bases and J by 3 bases, with 13 bases between. This CDR3 is built from 14 residues.